What follows are 3 T cell receptor beta chains derived from one specimen sequenced in a study of control samples from healthy donors and cancer patients. Produced via immunoSEQ multiplex PCR; TCRdb's table is partial and in-frame only. The sample records just under 150,000 clones, 91% being singletons. Sequenced material: blood. The receptors originated from a man aged 30-40 years in good health.

The chain has TRBV19 and TRBJ1-1; no clear D. V was pared by 3 bases and J by 5 bases, with 10 bases between. Germline V gene lookup returns CDR1 LNHDA and CDR2 SQIVND (reference sequence). The CDR3 extends over 13 amino acids. CDR3 sequence reads: CASSIRAGTEAFF. CDR3 DNA sequence: TGTGCCAGTAGTATCCGGGCCGGAACTGAAGCTTTCTTT.

This chain joins TRBV18 and TRBJ1-2; D is undetermined. Trimming stripped 3 bases from V and 4 bases from J, with 12 bases between. There are 14 residues in the CDR3. Germline V gene lookup returns CDR1 KGHSH and CDR2 LQKENI. The CDR3 is CASSPLGEGYGYTF. CDR3 DNA sequence: TGTGCCAGCTCACCGCTTGGGGAAGGCTATGGCTACACCTTC.

J is TRBJ2-4 and V is TRBV7-9, with D perhaps matching TRBD1 or TRBD2 (5 bases each). The germline V gene has CDR1 SEHNR and CDR2 FQNEAQ (reference sequence). V was shortened by 0 bases and J by 2 bases, with 11 bases between the two germline ends. This CDR3 is built from 16 residues. This CDR3 reads CASSLAGVLTKNIQYF. The CDR3 DNA reads TGTGCCAGCAGCTTAGCGGGGGTTCTGACCAAAAACATTCAGTACTTC.